The TCR beta chain under discussion was sequenced for a study of T cells in Graves' hyperthyroidism and ophthalmopathy. Disease duration under 2 months; hyperthyroidism patients were aged 18 to 65. In making diagnoses, clinical symptoms, serum thyroxine and TRAb, thyroid ultrasound and orbital computed tomography were all used. This clonotype was seen more than once but under ten times. Antigen: not known. A read error is possible here, since a much larger clone lies one base away. Lacking the conserved final phenylalanine or tryptophan, this CDR3 likely reflects a read error. Using RNA transcripts as the source, TCR beta CDR3 regions were amplified. When the TCR CDR3 underwent first-round RT-PCR, the HTBI primer set was used. TCRdb independently ran MiXCR on the multiplex PCR reads; one entry per CDR3 protein. The sample yields roughly 98,000 distinct CDR3 sequences, 35% to 45% seen once. Study findings and constraints: Ophthalmopathy was model-predicted a median around 6.7 months pre-onset.

The TCR was taken from a woman aged 25 to 39 with Graves' hyperthyroidism. Sample: peripheral blood or thyroid tissue (not recorded which).

The DNA for the CDR3 is TGCGCCAGCAGCTCCGTCCGGCAAGAGACCCAGTACTCC. It yields the protein CASSSVRQETQYS. This sequence joins TRBV5-1 and TRBJ2-5; D unclear. The V end lost 3 bases, the J end lost 2 bases, and 8 bases lay between the germline ends. Germline V CDR1 and CDR2: SGHRS, YFSETQ. The CDR3 is 13 residues long.